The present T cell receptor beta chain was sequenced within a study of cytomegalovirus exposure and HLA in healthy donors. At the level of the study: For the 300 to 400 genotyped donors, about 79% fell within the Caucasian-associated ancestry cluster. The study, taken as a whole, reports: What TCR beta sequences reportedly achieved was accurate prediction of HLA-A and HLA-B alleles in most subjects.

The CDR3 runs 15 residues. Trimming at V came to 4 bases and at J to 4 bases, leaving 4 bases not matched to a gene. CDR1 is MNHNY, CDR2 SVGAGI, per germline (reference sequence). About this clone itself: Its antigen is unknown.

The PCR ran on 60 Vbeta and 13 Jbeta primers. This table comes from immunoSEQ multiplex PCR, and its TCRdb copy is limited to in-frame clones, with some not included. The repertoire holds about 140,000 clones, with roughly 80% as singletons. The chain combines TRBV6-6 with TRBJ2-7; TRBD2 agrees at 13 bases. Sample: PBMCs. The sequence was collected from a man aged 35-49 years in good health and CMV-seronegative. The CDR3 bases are TGTGCCAGCAGTTTTACTAGCGGGGGGGGATACGAGCAGTACTTC. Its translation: CASSFTSGGGYEQYF.